One TCR beta chain is described in this entry. There are many counts of this clonotype. Its cognate antigen has yet to be identified. No qualities accompany the bases; no much larger clone lies one base away. The library was built by means of 5' RACE. Sequencing instrument: Illumina HiSeq 2500. A second PCR of about 7 to 12 cycles was run with a J-beta primer mix and a sample-barcoded 5' primer. A template-switch 5' adaptor carrying 12 random nucleotides introduced a unique molecular identifier onto each TCR beta cDNA molecule. At least 2.5 million CDR3-containing paired-end reads were obtained from each sample. The Mint cDNA synthesis kit, primed by a TRBC-specific oligonucleotide, was used to synthesize first-strand cDNA from all RNA. Following uracil-DNA glycosylase treatment, a first 18-cycle PCR with universal primers M1SS and BC2_uni_R was performed on all cDNA. The authors' analysis ran thus. Normalization of each sample was performed by random selection of 1 million high-quality reads, each carrying a distinct molecular identifier. Reads sharing molecular identifiers were discarded rather than binned into consensus sequences. MiTCR, set to a Q25 quality threshold and the strictest error-elimination algorithm, was used for CDR3 identification, clonotype clustering and error correction. A nonparametric unseen species model with Euler transformation was used to estimate a lower bound on total TCR beta diversity. TCRdb reworked the public reads: Q25 trimming with fastp, MiXCR clone assembly, productive beta chains retained. Each record represents a unique CDR3 protein, reported with the most common genes and DNA among its rows. What appears here as the V and J calls and clone size reflects TCRdb's work, not the paper's. The sample profile shows 550,000 to 650,000 distinct CDR3 sequences; under 30% of them were found once. Around 16% of the sample goes to the ten largest clones.

V loses 1 base at its end and J loses 6 bases; junction bases beyond the gene matches: 9. From the cysteine up to the phenylalanine, the CDR3 has a length of 15 residues. The read is trimmed to its CDR3 DNA, 45 bases read in frame from base 1. CDR1 and CDR2 were assigned from the germline V gene as SGHTA and FQGNSA. The record originates from a study of blood T cells in healthy people across ages (dated by TCRdb to 2015 to 2017). Background for the entire study: In model experiments, template switching captured about one uniquely barcoded TCR beta cDNA molecule for every two T cells. Two additional independent replicas of 1 million unique cDNA reads from the same blood draw were analyzed for two donors (one aged 18 to 29 and one aged 80 or older). The donors were split into four age groups: young (average 16 years), middle-aged (39), aged (over 55) and long-lived (roughly 77). To avoid experimental bias, donors of different ages were randomly spread across the sequencing lanes. The study measured age-related changes in TCR beta repertoire diversity using deep sequencing normalized with unique cDNA molecular identifiers. Broader findings and caveats from the paper: Estimates of total diversity from one million sequenced T cells were regarded as lower bounds and underestimates. As age increased, observed TCR beta diversity per million T cells dropped in a roughly linear way, and a significant reduction was already evident by age approximately 40. Compared with the aged group, the long-lived group had more naive CD4+ T cells, fewer expanded clones and increased TCR diversity, suggesting age selection. A strong correlation was found between observed TCR beta diversity and the percentage of naive T cells measured by flow cytometry. Because the CMV infection status of the donors was unknown, age-related changes in expanded clonotypes may potentially have been confounded. Since profiling was done on bulk unsorted PBMCs, naive and antigen-experienced compartments could not be conclusively compared.

The 39 donors, aged about 6 to 100 years, were systemically healthy Caucasian individuals from Russia. Around 10 milliliters of peripheral blood were collected from each donor into EDTA-treated Vacutainer tubes. PBMCs were isolated by Ficoll-Paque density-gradient centrifugation, with at least 6 million obtained per sample. Total RNA, at least 5.5 micrograms per sample, was extracted from PBMCs with Trizol reagent. Naive CD45RAhigh/CD27high T cell percentages were measured by flow cytometry on a PBMC aliquot from every donor. The source is a woman of 80 years or more in good health. Sequenced: blood. This chain joins TRBV7-2 to TRBJ2-7; 7 bases in the junction line up with TRBD1. The CDR3 has the sequence CASSLEQGRASEQYF. The DNA sequence is as follows: TGTGCCAGCAGCTTAGAACAGGGGCGGGCTAGCGAGCAGTACTTC.